The clone carrying this T cell receptor beta chain was picked up a small number of times. Only in-frame clones appear in the TCRdb table, and some are missing; sequencing was by immunoSEQ multiplex PCR. The sample has 10,000 or so clones, over 60% seen once; the top ten hold roughly 20%. The data were obtained in a study of tumor-infiltrating lymphocytes in localized non-small cell lung cancer. V was trimmed by 5 bases and J by 8 bases, leaving 12 bases between them. This CDR3 region has 12 residues. From germline, CDR1 is SEHNR and CDR2 FQNEAQ (reference sequence). This rearrangement joins TRBV7-9 to TRBJ1-2; D is ambiguous. The sequenced material came from lung tumor tissue. This TCR came from a human donor with non-small cell lung cancer. The CDR3 DNA reads as TGTGCCAGCAGCACGACTGATAAGGGCTACACCTTC. Its protein product is CASSTTDKGYTF. The full variable domain, in which reference TRBV7-9 and TRBJ1-2 provide the parts outside the CDR3, is DTGVSQNPRHKITKRGQNVTFRCDPISEHNRLYWYRQTLGQGPEFLTYFQNEAQLEKSRLLSDRFSAERPKGSFSTLEIQRTEQGDSAMYLCASSTTDKGYTFGSGTRLTVV.